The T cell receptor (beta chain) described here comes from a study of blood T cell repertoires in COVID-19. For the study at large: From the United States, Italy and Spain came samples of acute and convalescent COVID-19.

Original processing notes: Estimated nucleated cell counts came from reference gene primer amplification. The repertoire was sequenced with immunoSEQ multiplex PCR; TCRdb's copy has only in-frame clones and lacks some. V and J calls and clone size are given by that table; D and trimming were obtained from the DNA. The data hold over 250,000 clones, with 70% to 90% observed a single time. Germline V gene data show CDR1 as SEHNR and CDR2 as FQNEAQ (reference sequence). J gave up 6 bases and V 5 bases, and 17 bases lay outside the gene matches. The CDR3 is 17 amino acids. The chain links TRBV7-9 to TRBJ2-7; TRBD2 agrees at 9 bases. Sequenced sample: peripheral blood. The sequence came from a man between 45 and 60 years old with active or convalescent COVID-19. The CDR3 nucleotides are TGTGCCAGCAGCCTACAACCGGTTCGTAGCGGGGGTCTCGAGCAGTACTTC. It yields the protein CASSLQPVRSGGLEQYF.